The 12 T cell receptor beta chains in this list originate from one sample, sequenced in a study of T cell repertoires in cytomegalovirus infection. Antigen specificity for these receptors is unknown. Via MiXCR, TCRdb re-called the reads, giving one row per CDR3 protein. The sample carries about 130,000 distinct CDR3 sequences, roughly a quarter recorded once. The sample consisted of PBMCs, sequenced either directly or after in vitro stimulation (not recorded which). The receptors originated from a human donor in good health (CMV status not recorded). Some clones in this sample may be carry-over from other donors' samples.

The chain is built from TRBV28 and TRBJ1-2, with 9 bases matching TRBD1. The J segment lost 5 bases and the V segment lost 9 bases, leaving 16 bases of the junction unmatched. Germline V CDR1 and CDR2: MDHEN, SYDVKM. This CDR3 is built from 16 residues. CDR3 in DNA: TGTGCCAGTATACACAGGGGGCGGGGTATATCATATGGCTACACCTTC. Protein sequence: CASIHRGRGISYGYTF.

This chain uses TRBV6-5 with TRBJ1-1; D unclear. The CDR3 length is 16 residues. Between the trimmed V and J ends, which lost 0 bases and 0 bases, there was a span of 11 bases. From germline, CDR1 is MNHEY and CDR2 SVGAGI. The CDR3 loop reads CASSYSIGTLNTEAFF. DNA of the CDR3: TGTGCCAGCAGTTACTCTATCGGTACACTGAACACTGAAGCTTTCTTT.

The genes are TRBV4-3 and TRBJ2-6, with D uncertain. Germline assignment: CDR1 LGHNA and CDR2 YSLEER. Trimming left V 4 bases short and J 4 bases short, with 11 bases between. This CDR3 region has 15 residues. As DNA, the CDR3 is TGCGCCAGCAGCCCGAGACATGCAGGGGCCAACGTCCTGACTTTC. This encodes CASSPRHAGANVLTF.

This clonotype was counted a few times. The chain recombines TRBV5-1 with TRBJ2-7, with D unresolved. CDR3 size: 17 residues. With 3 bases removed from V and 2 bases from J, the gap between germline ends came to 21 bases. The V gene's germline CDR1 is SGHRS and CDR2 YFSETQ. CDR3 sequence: CASSSTLGLNVAYEQYF. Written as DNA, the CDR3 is TGCGCCAGCAGCTCTACCCTCGGGCTCAATGTAGCCTACGAGCAGTACTTC.

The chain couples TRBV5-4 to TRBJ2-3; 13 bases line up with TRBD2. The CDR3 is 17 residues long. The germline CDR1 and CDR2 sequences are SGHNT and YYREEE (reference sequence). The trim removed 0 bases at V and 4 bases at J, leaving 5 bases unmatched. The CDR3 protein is CASSLAGTSGIADTQYF. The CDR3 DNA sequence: TGTGCCAGCAGCTTGGCCGGGACTAGCGGGATAGCAGATACGCAGTATTTT.

The CDR3 nucleotides read TGTGCCAGCAGTTCGGCTGTATCCTACGAGCAGTACTTC. This encodes CASSSAVSYEQYF. The chain combines TRBV2 with TRBJ2-7, with unresolved D. With 5 bases removed from V and 1 base from J, the gap between germline ends came to 9 bases. The CDR3 consists of 13 residues. The germline V gene has CDR1 SNHLY and CDR2 FYNNEI.

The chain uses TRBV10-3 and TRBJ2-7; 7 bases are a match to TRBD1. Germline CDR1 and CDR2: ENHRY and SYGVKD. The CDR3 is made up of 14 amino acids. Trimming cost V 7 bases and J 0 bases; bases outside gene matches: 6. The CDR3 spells CAIKGDSFSYEQYF. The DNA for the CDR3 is TGTGCCATCAAGGGGGACAGCTTCTCCTACGAGCAGTACTTC.

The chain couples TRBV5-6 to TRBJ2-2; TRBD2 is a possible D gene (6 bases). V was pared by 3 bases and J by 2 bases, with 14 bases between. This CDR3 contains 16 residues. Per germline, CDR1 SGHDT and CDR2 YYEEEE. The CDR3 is CASSSVGGINTGELFF. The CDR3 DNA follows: TGTGCCAGCAGCTCCGTAGGAGGGATTAACACCGGGGAGCTGTTTTTT.

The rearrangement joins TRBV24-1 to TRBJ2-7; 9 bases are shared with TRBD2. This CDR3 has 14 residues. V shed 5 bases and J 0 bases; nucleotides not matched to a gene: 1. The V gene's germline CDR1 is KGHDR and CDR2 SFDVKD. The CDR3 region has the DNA TGTGCCACCAGTGCTAGCGGGACCTCCTACGAGCAGTACTTC. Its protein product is CATSASGTSYEQYF.

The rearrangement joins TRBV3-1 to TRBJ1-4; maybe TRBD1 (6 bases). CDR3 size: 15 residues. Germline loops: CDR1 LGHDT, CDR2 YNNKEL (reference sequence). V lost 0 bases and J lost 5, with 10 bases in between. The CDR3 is CASSQEGHRNEKLFF. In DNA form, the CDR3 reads TGTGCCAGCAGCCAAGAGGGACATCGGAATGAAAAACTGTTTTTT.

The CDR3 protein is CSVELNTEAFF. The CDR3 nucleotides read TGCAGCGTGGAACTGAACACTGAAGCTTTCTTT. This chain joins TRBV29-1 and TRBJ1-1; no clear D. V was shortened by 6 bases and J by 0 bases, with 5 bases between the two germline ends. The CDR3 runs 11 residues. Germline V CDR1 and CDR2: SQVTM, ANQGSEA. The full variable domain, rest sourced from reference TRBV29-1 and TRBJ1-1, is SAVISQKPSRDICQRGTSLTIQCQVDSQVTMMFWYRQQPGQSLTLIATANQGSEATYESGFVIDKFPISRPNLTFSTLTVSNMSPEDSSIYLCSVELNTEAFFGQGTRLTVV.

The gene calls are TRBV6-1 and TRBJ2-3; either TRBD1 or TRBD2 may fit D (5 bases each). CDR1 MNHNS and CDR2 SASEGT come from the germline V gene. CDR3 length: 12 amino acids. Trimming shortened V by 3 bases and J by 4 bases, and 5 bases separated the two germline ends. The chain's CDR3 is CASSEGADTQYF. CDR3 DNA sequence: TGTGCCAGCAGTGAGGGGGCAGATACGCAGTATTTT.